One sample yielded the 14 T cell receptor beta chains listed below, sequenced in a study of blood T cell repertoires in COVID-19. The method was immunoSEQ multiplex PCR; TCRdb's version includes in-frame clones alone and lacks a portion of them. This sample yields 250,000 to 350,000 clones, of which more than 65% are seen a single time; 15% to 17% belongs to the top ten. The sequencing input was peripheral blood. These receptor sequences come from a person between 65 and 79 years old with COVID-19, enrolled during active disease.

This clone was counted a single time. J is TRBJ2-3 and V is TRBV27; tentatively, D is TRBD1 (5 bases). Trimming cost V 6 bases and J 4 bases, with 14 bases left between them. The CDR3 covers 14 residues. Germline V gives CDR1 MNHEY, CDR2 SMNVEV (reference sequence). CDR3 region: CASSIHPRADTQYF. The DNA for the CDR3 is TGTGCCAGCAGCATACATCCCAGGGCAGATACGCAGTATTTT.

V gene TRBV10-3 combines with J gene TRBJ2-2; 11 bases match TRBD2. The length of the CDR3 is 17 residues. Trimming cost V 2 bases and J 7 bases; bases outside gene matches: 9. Germline V gives CDR1 ENHRY, CDR2 SYGVKD. The chain's CDR3 is CAISETSGGRINGELFF. The CDR3 DNA is TGTGCCATCAGTGAGACTAGCGGGGGAAGGATTAACGGGGAGCTGTTTTTT.

This clone was counted a few times. This chain connects TRBV6-6 to TRBJ2-7; D ambiguous. The CDR3 has 15 residues. Deletions cut 2 bases from V and 3 bases from J, with 14 bases between. Germline CDR1 is MNHNY and CDR2 is SVGAGI (reference sequence). This CDR3 is CASSYQSPRLYEQYF. CDR3 nucleotide sequence: TGTGCCAGCAGTTACCAGTCTCCAAGACTCTACGAGCAGTACTTC.

This chain links TRBV5-1 with TRBJ2-7, with a tentative D call TRBD1 (6 bases). The CDR3 runs 14 residues. Between the trimmed V and J ends, which lost 4 bases and 6 bases, there was a span of 17 bases. Germline V gene sequence: CDR1 SGHRS, CDR2 YFSETQ. The CDR3 loop reads CASSEKTGFGEQYF. The CDR3 DNA is TGCGCCAGCAGCGAAAAAACAGGGTTTGGCGAGCAGTACTTC.

With respect to this clone: Other DNA sequences from this sample encode an identical CDR3 as well. The chain couples TRBV19 to TRBJ1-2, with 8 nucleotides matching TRBD1. Germline V gene data show CDR1 as LNHDA and CDR2 as SQIVND (reference sequence). V was clipped by 5 bases and J by 2 bases; unmatched bases: 4. The CDR3 spans 14 residues. The CDR3, as DNA: TGTGCCAGTAGTTCCACAGGGGGGAACTATGGCTACACCTTC. This gives the protein CASSSTGGNYGYTF.

V is TRBV7-8 and J is TRBJ1-1; possible D gene TRBD1, 6 bases. The germline V gene encodes CDR1 SGHVS and CDR2 FQNEAQ. Trimming left V 1 base short and J 11 bases short, with 17 bases between. This CDR3 is built from 14 residues. The CDR3 sequence: CASSLVRGRGEAFF. In nucleotides, the CDR3 is TGTGCCAGCAGCTTAGTCAGGGGCCGGGGGGAGGCTTTCTTT.

A few counts support this clone. The chain employs TRBV19 and TRBJ1-1; 7 positions match TRBD1. Germline CDR1 reads LNHDA; CDR2 reads SQIVND (reference sequence). The CDR3 runs to 16 residues. Losses at the gene ends were 7 bases for V and 1 base for J; bases not matched to a gene: 12. The CDR3 bases are TGTGCCAGTAAGGAGGACAGGTTGGACAGGAACACTGAAGCTTTCTTT. This gives the protein CASKEDRLDRNTEAFF.

A remark on this clone: With a much larger clone just one base away, this may be a read error. The chain joins TRBV11-3 to TRBJ2-2; D unclear. V was clipped by 5 bases and J by 6 bases, with 7 bases between them. The CDR3 is 12 amino acids. Germline V gives CDR1 SGHNT, CDR2 YENEEA. CDR3 in amino acids: CASSLIAGELFF. The CDR3 DNA sequence: TGTGCCAGCAGCCTAATTGCCGGGGAGCTGTTTTTT.

The CDR3 spells CASSSGPQFNQPQHF. The CDR3 DNA follows: TGTGCCAGCAGCTCAGGTCCACAGTTCAATCAGCCCCAGCATTTT. This rearrangement joins TRBV7-6 to TRBJ1-5; no clear D gene. V was shortened by 4 bases and J by 3 bases, with 13 bases between the two germline ends. Germline loops: CDR1 SGHVS, CDR2 FNYEAQ. The CDR3 has 15 residues. The full variable domain, in which reference TRBV7-6 and TRBJ1-5 provide the parts outside the CDR3, is GAGVSQSPRYKVTKRGQDVALRCDPISGHVSLYWYRQALGQGPEFLTYFNYEAQQDKSGLPNDRFSAERPEGSISTLTIQRTEQRDSAMYRCASSSGPQFNQPQHFGDGTRLSIL.

The chain has TRBV5-1 and TRBJ2-3, with D possibly matching TRBD2 (5 bases). Germline V gene data show CDR1 as SGHRS and CDR2 as YFSETQ. V lost 4 bases to trimming and J lost 2 bases, with 14 bases between them. The CDR3 is 15 amino acids. CDR3: CASSVSGHDTDTQYF. The CDR3 nucleotides are TGCGCCAGCAGCGTAAGCGGCCACGACACAGATACGCAGTATTTT.

This clone was seen just once. V gene TRBV5-1 combines with J gene TRBJ2-2, with 8 bases matching TRBD2. CDR3 length equals 15 residues. CDR1 is SGHRS, CDR2 YFSETQ, per germline. V dropped 4 bases and J dropped 8; count of bases not matched to a gene: 10. The CDR3 bases are TGCGCCAGCAGCCAGGCGGGAGGCCTCAGGGGGGAGCTGTTTTTT. Its protein product is CASSQAGGLRGELFF.

The V and J genes are TRBV6-5 and TRBJ2-4, with TRBD2 as a possible D gene (5 bases). Looked up from germline, CDR1 is MNHEY and CDR2 is SVGAGI. Trimming stripped 8 bases from V and 6 bases from J, with 14 bases between. There are 13 residues in the CDR3. This CDR3 is CASRGFGANIQYF. The DNA for the CDR3 is TGTGCCAGCCGCGGGTTTGGCGCAAACATTCAGTACTTC.

This clone occurred once. This chain uses TRBV28 with TRBJ1-5; D may be TRBD1 (6 bases). Trimming stripped 6 bases from V and 7 bases from J, with 13 bases between. The CDR3 is made up of 13 amino acids. The V gene's germline CDR1 is MDHEN and CDR2 SYDVKM. CDR3 protein: CASRTTGSQPQHF. The CDR3 DNA reads as TGTGCCAGCAGGACTACAGGGAGCCAGCCCCAGCATTTT.

The rearrangement joins TRBV20-1 to TRBJ2-1; D might be TRBD1 (5 bases). The CDR3 spans 11 residues. Germline V gene data show CDR1 as DFQATT and CDR2 as SNEGSKA (reference sequence). Trimming left V 6 bases short and J 6 bases short, with 9 bases between. CDR3 nucleotide sequence: TGCAGTGCCGAGGACACCAATGAGCAGTTCTTC. Protein sequence: CSAEDTNEQFF.